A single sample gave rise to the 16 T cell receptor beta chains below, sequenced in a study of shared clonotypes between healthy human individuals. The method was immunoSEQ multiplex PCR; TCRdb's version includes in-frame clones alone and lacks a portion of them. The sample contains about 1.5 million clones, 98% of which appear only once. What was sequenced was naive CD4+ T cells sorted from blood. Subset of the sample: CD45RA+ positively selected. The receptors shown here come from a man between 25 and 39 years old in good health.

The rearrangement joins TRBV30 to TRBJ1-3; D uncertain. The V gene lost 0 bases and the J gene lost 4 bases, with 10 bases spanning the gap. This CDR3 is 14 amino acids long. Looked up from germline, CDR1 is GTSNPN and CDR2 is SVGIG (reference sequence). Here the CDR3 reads CAWSVPFSGNTIYF. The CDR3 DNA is TGTGCCTGGAGTGTACCGTTTTCCGGAAACACCATATATTTT.

This CDR3 reads CASSEHRVMPTGELFF. The CDR3, as DNA: TGTGCCAGCAGTGAACACAGGGTAATGCCCACCGGGGAGCTGTTTTTT. The V call is TRBV2, the J call TRBJ2-2; tentative D call: TRBD1 (6 bases). This CDR3 has 16 residues. Germline CDR1 SNHLY, CDR2 FYNNEI. Trimming shortened V by 2 bases and J by 4 bases, and 14 bases separated the two germline ends.

CDR3 sequence (DNA): TGCGCCAGCAGCCAAGTTAACAGGGACAACAATGAGCAGTTCTTC. Translation gives CASSQVNRDNNEQFF. The chain recombines TRBV4-1 with TRBJ2-1; D is perhaps TRBD1 (6 bases). CDR1 is MGHRA, CDR2 YSYEKL, per germline. The germline V and J ends were trimmed by 1 base and 5 bases, with 12 bases remaining between them. The CDR3 has 15 residues.

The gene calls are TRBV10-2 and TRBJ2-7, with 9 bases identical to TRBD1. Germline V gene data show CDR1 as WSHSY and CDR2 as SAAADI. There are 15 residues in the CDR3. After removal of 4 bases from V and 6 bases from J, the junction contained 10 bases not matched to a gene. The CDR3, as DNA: TGCGCCAGCAGTGGAGGGACAGGGATTCGTTCCGAGCAGTACTTC. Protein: CASSGGTGIRSEQYF.

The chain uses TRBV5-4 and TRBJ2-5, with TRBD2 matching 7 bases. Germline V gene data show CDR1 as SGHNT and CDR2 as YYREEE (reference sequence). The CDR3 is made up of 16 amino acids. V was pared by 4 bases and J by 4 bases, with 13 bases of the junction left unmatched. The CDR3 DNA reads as TGTGCCAGCAGCCTCGCGGGCGCGGGAGCCCGAGAGACCCAGTACTTC. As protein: CASSLAGAGARETQYF. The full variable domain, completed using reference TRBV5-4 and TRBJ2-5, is ETGVTQSPTHLIKTRGQQVTLRCSSQSGHNTVSWYQQALGQGPQFIFQYYREEENGRGNFPPRFSGLQFPNYSSELNVNALELDDSALYLCASSLAGAGARETQYFGPGTRLLVL.

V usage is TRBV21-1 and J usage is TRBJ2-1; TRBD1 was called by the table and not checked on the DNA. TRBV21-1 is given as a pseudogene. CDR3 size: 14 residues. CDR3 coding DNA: TGTGCCAGCAGCAAACTCAGCTCCTACAATGAGCAGTTCTTC. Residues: CASSKLSSYNEQFF.

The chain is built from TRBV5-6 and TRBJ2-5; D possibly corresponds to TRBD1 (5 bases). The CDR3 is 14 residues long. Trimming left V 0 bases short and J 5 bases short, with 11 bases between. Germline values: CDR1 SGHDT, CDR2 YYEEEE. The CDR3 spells CASSLEGWFETQYF. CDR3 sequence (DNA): TGTGCCAGCAGCTTGGAGGGGTGGTTTGAGACCCAGTACTTC. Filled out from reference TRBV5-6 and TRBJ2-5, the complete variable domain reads DAGVTQSPTHLIKTRGQQVTLRCSPKSGHDTVSWYQQALGQGPQFIFQYYEEEERQRGNFPDRFSGHQFPNYSSELNVNALLLGDSALYLCASSLEGWFETQYFGPGTRLLVL.

The CDR3 loop reads CASSPPQREQYF. The CDR3 nucleotides are TGTGCCAGCTCACCACCCCAGAGAGAGCAGTACTTC. J is TRBJ2-7 and V is TRBV18; D not resolved. Germline-derived CDR1 and CDR2 are KGHSH and LQKENI. The CDR3 spans 12 residues. Trimming shortened V by 0 bases and J by 7 bases, and 7 bases separated the two germline ends.

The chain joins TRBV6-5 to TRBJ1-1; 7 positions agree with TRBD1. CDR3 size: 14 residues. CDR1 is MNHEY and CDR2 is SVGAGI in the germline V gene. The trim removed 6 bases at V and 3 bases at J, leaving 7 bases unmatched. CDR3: CASREGAGDTEAFF. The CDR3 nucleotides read TGTGCCAGCAGGGAGGGGGCAGGGGACACTGAAGCTTTCTTT.

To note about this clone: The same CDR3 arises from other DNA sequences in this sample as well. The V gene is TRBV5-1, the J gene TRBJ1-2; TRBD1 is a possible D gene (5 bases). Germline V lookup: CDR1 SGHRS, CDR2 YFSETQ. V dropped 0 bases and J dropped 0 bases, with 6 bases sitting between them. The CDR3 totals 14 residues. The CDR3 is CASSLVTANYGYTF. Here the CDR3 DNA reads TGCGCCAGCAGCTTGGTGACAGCTAACTATGGCTACACCTTC.

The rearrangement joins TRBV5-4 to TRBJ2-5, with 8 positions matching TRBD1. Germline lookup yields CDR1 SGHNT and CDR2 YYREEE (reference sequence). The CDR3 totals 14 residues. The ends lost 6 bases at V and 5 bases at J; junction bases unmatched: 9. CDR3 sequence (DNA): TGTGCCAGCACCACGGACAGGGTGAGGGAGACCCAGTACTTC. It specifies CASTTDRVRETQYF.

CDR3 sequence: CAWRKGYGYTF. The CDR3 DNA follows: TGTGCCTGGAGGAAGGGATATGGCTACACCTTC. The chain has TRBV30 and TRBJ1-2; D ambiguous. Between the trimmed V and J ends, which lost 3 bases and 5 bases, there was a span of 7 bases. The CDR3 loop spans 11 amino acids. Per germline, CDR1 GTSNPN and CDR2 SVGIG (reference sequence).

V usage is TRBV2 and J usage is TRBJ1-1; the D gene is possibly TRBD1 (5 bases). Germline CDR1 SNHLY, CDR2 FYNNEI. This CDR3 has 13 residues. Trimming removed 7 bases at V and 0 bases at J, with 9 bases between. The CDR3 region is CASTRGLNTEAFF. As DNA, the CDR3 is TGTGCCAGCACCCGGGGCCTGAACACTGAAGCTTTCTTT.

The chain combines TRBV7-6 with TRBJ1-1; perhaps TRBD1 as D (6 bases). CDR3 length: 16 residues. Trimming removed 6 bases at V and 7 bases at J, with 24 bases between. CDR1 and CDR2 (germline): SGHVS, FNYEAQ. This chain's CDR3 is CASSPTPPTGMSEAFF. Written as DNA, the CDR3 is TGTGCCAGCAGTCCTACCCCCCCCACAGGGATGAGTGAAGCTTTCTTT.

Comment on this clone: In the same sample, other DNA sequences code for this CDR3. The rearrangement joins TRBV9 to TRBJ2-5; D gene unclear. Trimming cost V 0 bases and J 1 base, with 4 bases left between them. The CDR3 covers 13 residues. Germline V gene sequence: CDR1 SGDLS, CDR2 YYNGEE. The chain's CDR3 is CASSVASQETQYF. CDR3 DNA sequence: TGTGCCAGCAGCGTAGCATCCCAAGAGACCCAGTACTTC.

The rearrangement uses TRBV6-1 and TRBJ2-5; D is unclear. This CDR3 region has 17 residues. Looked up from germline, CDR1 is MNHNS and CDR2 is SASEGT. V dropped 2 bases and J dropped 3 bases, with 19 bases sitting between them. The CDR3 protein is CASSESIRPYPKETQYF. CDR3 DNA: TGTGCCAGCAGTGAAAGTATCAGGCCTTATCCTAAAGAGACCCAGTACTTC.